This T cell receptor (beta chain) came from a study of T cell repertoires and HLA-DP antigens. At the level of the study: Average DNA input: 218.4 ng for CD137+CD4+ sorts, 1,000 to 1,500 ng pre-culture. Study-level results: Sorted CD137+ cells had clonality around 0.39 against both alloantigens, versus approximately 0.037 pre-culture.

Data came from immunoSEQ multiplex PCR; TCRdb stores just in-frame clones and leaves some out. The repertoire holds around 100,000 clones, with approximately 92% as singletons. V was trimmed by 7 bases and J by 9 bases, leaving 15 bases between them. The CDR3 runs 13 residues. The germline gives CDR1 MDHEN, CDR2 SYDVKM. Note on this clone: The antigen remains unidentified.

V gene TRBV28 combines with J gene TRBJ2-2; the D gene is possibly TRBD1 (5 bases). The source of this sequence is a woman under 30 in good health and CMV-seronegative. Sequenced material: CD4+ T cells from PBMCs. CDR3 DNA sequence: TGTGCCAGCACCCGCCAGGACATTAGGGAGCTGTTTTTT. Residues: CASTRQDIRELFF.